This T cell receptor beta chain was documented in a study of blood T cell repertoires in COVID-19. Background on the study: From the United States, Italy and Spain came samples of acute and convalescent COVID-19.

Under the authors' procedure: Scientists estimated how many nucleated cells there were by amplifying reference gene primers. Sequencing used immunoSEQ multiplex PCR; TCRdb keeps in-frame clones, though not all of them. For V, J and clone size, that table is used; D and trimming come from the DNA. This table holds over 95,000 clones, around 89% found once. The V gene's germline CDR1 is MNHEY and CDR2 SMNVEV (reference sequence). This CDR3 has 17 amino acids. V gave up 5 bases and J gave up 7 bases, with 25 bases separating them. This clone occurred a few times. The genes are TRBV27 and TRBJ2-3; maybe TRBD2 (6 bases). Sequencing input: peripheral blood. The TCR was taken from a human donor with acute or convalescent COVID-19. The donor label of this sample is uncertain. The CDR3 loop reads CASSARGGGRGSNTQYF. For the CDR3, the DNA is TGTGCCAGCAGTGCCCGTGGTGGAGGGAGAGGTTCAAATACGCAGTATTTT.